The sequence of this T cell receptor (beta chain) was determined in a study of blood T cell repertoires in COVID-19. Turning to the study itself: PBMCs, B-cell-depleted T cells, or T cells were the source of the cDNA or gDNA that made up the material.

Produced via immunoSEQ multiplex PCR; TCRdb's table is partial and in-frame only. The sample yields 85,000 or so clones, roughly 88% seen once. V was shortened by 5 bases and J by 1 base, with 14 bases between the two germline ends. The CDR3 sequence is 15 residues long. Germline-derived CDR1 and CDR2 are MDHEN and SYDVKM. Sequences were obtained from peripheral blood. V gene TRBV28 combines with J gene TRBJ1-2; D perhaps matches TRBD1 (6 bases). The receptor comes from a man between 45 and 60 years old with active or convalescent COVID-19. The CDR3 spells CASSQGTGHNYGYTF. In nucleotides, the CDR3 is TGTGCCAGCAGTCAGGGAACAGGGCATAACTATGGCTACACCTTC.